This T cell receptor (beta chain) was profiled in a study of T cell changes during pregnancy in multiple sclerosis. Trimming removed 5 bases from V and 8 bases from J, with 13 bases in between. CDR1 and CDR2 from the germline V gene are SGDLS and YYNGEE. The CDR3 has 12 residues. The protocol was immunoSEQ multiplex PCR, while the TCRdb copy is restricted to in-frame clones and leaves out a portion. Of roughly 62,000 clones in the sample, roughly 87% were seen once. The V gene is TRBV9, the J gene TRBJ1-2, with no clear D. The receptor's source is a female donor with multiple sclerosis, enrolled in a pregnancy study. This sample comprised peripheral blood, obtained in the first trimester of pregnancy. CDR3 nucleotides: TGTGCCAGCAGAGCGTACTCCGGAGGCTACACCTTC. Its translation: CASRAYSGGYTF.